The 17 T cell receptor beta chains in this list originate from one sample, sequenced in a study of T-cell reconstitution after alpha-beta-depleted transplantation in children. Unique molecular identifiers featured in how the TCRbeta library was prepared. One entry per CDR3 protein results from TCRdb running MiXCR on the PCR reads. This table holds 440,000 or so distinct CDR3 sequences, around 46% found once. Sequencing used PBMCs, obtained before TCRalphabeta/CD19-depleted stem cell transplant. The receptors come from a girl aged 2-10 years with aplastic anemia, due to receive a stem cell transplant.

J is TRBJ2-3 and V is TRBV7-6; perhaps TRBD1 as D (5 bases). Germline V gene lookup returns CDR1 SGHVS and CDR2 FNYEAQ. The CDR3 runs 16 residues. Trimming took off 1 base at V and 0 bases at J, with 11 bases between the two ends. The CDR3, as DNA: TGTGCCAGCAGCTTAGGGAATAGGGGAAGCACAGATACGCAGTATTTT. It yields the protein CASSLGNRGSTDTQYF.

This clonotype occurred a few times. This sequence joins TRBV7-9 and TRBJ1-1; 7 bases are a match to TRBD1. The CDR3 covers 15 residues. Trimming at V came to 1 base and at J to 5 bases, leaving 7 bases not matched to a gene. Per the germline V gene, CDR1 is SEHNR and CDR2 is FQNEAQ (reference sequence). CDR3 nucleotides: TGTGCCAGCAGCTTAGGAGGGGGCGCGGGAACTGAAGCTTTCTTT. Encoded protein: CASSLGGGAGTEAFF.

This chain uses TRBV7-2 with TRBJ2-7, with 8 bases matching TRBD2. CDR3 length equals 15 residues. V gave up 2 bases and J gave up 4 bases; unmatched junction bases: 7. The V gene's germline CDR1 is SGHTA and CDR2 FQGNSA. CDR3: CASSLRDGGAYEQYF. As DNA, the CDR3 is TGTGCCAGCAGCTTAAGGGACGGGGGGGCGTACGAGCAGTACTTC. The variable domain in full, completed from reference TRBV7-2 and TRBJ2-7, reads GAGVSQSPSNKVTEKGKDVELRCDPISGHTALYWYRQSLGQGLEFLIYFQGNSAPDKSGLPSDRFSAERTGGSVSTLTIQRTQQEDSAVYLCASSLRDGGAYEQYFGPGTRLTVT.

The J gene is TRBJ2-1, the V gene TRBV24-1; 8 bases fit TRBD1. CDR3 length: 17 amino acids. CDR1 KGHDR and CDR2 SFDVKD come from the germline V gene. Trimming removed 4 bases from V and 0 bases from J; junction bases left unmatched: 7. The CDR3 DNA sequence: TGTGCCACCAGTGACCCGGACAGGGAAAGCTCCTACAATGAGCAGTTCTTC. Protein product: CATSDPDRESSYNEQFF.

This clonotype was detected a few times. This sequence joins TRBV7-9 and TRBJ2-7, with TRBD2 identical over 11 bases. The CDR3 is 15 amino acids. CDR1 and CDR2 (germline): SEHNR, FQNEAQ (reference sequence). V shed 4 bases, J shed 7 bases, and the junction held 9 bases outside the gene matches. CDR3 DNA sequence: TGTGCCAGCAGCTCTGGGACTAGCGGCATTTGGGAGCAGTACTTC. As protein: CASSSGTSGIWEQYF. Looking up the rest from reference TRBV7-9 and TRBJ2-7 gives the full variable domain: DTGVSQNPRHKITKRGQNVTFRCDPISEHNRLYWYRQTLGQGPEFLTYFQNEAQLEKSRLLSDRFSAERPKGSFSTLEIQRTEQGDSAMYLCASSSGTSGIWEQYFGPGTRLTVT.

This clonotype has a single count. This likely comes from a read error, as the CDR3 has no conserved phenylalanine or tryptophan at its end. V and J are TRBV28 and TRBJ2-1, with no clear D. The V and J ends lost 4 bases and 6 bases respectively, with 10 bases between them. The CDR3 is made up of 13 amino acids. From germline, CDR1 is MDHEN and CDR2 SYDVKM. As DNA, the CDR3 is TGTGCCAGCAGTTCCCGACCTTCCAATGAGCAGTTCTCC. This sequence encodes CASSSRPSNEQFS.

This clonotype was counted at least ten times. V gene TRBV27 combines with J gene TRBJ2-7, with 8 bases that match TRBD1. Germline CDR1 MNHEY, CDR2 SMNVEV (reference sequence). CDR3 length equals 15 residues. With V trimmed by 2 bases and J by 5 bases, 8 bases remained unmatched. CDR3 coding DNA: TGTGCCAGCAGTTTACGGACAGGGCGTGGGCACGAGCAGTACTTC. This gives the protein CASSLRTGRGHEQYF.

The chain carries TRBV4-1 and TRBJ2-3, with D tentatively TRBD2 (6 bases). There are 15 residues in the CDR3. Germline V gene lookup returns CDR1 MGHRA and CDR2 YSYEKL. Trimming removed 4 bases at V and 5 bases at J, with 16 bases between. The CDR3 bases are TGCGCCAGCAGCCTCCGGGACTCTCGTCGAGATACGCAGTATTTT. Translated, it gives CASSLRDSRRDTQYF.

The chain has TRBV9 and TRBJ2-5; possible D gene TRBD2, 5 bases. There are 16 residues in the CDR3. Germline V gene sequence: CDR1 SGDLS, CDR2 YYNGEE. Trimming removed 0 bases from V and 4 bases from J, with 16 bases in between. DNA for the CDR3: TGTGCCAGCAGCGTAGGACCCCTCGGGGTCGGAGAGACCCAGTACTTC. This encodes CASSVGPLGVGETQYF.

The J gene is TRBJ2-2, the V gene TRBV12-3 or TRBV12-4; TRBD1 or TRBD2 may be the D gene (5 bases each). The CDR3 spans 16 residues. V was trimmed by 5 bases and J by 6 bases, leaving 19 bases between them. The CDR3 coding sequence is TGTGCCAGCAGTGTCGCGCCCCCCACGGGGCCCGGGGAGCTGTTTTTT. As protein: CASSVAPPTGPGELFF.

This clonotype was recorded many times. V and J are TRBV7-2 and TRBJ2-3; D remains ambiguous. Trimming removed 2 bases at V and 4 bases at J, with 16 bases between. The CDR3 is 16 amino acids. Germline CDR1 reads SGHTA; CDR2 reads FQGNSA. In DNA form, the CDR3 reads TGTGCCAGCAGCTTACACGGAACCGGGTCCTCAGATACGCAGTATTTT. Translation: CASSLHGTGSSDTQYF.

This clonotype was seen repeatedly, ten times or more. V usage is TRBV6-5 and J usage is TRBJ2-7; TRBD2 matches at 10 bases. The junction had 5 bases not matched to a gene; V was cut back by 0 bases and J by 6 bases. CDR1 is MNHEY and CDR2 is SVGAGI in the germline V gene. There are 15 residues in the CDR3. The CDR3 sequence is CASSYSLAGVFEQYF. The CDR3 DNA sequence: TGTGCCAGCAGTTACTCGCTAGCGGGAGTGTTCGAGCAGTACTTC.

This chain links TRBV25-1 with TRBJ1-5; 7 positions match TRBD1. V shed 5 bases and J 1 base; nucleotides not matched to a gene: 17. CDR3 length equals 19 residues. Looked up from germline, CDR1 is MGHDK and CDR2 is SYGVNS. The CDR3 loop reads CASSHAKRTGKKSNQPQHF. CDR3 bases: TGTGCCAGCAGTCACGCTAAGAGGACAGGTAAGAAAAGCAATCAGCCCCAGCATTTT.

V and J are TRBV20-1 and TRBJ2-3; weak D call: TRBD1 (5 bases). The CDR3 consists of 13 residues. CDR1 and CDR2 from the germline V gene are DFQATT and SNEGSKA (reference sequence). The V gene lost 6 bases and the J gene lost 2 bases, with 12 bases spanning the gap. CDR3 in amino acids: CSAEDRTTDTQYF. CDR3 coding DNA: TGCAGTGCAGAAGACAGAACCACAGATACGCAGTATTTT.

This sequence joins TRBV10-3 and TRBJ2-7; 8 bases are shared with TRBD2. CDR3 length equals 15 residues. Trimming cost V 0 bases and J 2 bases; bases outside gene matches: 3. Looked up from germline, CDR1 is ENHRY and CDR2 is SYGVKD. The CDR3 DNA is TGTGCCATCAGTGAGTCCTTGCGGGAGGCCTACGAGCAGTACTTC. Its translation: CAISESLREAYEQYF.

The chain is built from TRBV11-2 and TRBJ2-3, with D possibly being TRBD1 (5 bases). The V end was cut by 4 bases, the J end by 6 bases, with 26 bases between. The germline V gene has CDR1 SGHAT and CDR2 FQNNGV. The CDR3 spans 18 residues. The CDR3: CASSSRPGIIGETDTQYF. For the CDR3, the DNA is TGTGCCAGCAGCTCCCGCCCCGGTATAATAGGGGAAACGGATACGCAGTATTTT.

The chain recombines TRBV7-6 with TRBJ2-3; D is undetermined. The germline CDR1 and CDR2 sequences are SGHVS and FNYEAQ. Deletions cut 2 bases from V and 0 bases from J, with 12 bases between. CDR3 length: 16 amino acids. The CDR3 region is CASSLSPIDSTDTQYF. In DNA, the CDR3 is TGTGCCAGCAGCTTATCCCCGATAGATAGCACAGATACGCAGTATTTT. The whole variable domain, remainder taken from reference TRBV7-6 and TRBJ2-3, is GAGVSQSPRYKVTKRGQDVALRCDPISGHVSLYWYRQALGQGPEFLTYFNYEAQQDKSGLPNDRFSAERPEGSISTLTIQRTEQRDSAMYRCASSLSPIDSTDTQYFGPGTRLTVL.